Listed here is a single T cell receptor (beta chain). Antigen: not known. This may be a read error, as it is one base from a much larger clone. The data derive from a study of identical twins' blood T cells. Overall study results and limits: Shared CDR3 clonotype counts tracked mainly the product of cloneset sizes.

All three twin pairs grew up together with likely shared infections and vaccines. TCR cDNA libraries came from RNA via a modified published protocol. Sample barcodes were added at both library ends during cDNA synthesis. In TCRdb, the 5' RACE reads were re-called with MiXCR into one record per CDR3 protein. This table holds hundreds of thousands of distinct CDR3 sequences, roughly 28% found once. Germline V lookup: CDR1 MNHEY, CDR2 SVGAGI. The CDR3 is 11 residues long. Sequencing was performed on PBMCs. The rearrangement joins TRBV6-5 to TRBJ2-1; D perhaps matches TRBD2 (5 bases). The receptor was derived from a woman between 18 and 50 years old in good health. CDR3 nucleotides: TGTGCCAACAGTTACGGGGATGAGCAGTTCTTC. Translated, it gives CANSYGDEQFF.